This T cell receptor beta chain was identified during a study of CD8 T cells in ankylosing spondylitis. TCRdb recomputed calls from the 5' RACE reads with MiXCR, one row per CDR3 protein. Among about 260,000 distinct CDR3 sequences, under 30% were seen once, and the ten largest hold approximately 0.61%. This clonotype was found a few times. This CDR3 is built from 15 residues. The trim removed 1 base at V and 8 bases at J, leaving 10 bases unmatched. Germline V gene sequence: CDR1 DFQATT, CDR2 SNEGSKA (reference sequence). Sequences were obtained from blood, either unsorted or a sorted T cell fraction (not recorded which). The genes are TRBV20-1 and TRBJ2-3, with 9 nucleotides matching TRBD1. The receptor was isolated from a male donor with ankylosing spondylitis or in good health (not recorded which). The CDR3 DNA reads TGCAGTGCTAGAGTTGGGACAGGGAAAAGCCCTACGCAGTATTTT. This sequence encodes CSARVGTGKSPTQYF.